Listed here are 28 T cell receptor beta chains from one sample, sequenced in a study of beta chain features in type 1 diabetes. These receptors' antigens are unknown. What was sequenced were expressed TCRB transcripts, since all of the isolated RNA had been reverse transcribed. Using immunoSEQ multiplex PCR, the repertoire was profiled, and TCRdb retains in-frame clones only, with some absent. The repertoire holds some 110,000 clones, with less than 20% as singletons. Regarding the study as a whole: Type 1 diabetes patients had TCRB CDR3s that were shorter (moderately but significantly so) in all four CD4+ subsets.

Sequencing was carried out using central memory CD4+ T cells from blood. The source of these receptors is a man aged 25-45 years with type 1 diabetes.

V usage is TRBV18 and J usage is TRBJ2-5; tentative D call: TRBD2 (6 bases). V was clipped by 2 bases and J by 2 bases, with 18 bases between them. Germline V gene sequence: CDR1 KGHSH, CDR2 LQKENI. The CDR3 runs 17 residues. The CDR3 DNA sequence: TGTGCCAGCTCACCAAGGTCGCGTCGGAGGGGACAAGAGACCCAGTACTTC. Protein sequence: CASSPRSRRRGQETQYF.

This chain uses TRBV7-2 with TRBJ2-7, with 10 bases identical to TRBD2. The CDR3 spans 15 residues. Germline V gene lookup returns CDR1 SGHTA and CDR2 FQGNSA. V dropped 1 base and J dropped 3; count of bases not matched to a gene: 3. CDR3 residues: CASSLVVAGGYEQYF. DNA of the CDR3: TGTGCCAGCAGCTTAGTGGTAGCGGGGGGCTACGAGCAGTACTTC.

This clone was observed a handful of times. The chain combines TRBV11-3 with TRBJ2-5; D is ambiguous. Trimming cost V 5 bases and J 3 bases, with 7 bases left between them. The CDR3 runs 12 residues. Germline V gives CDR1 SGHNT, CDR2 YENEEA. The CDR3 loop is CASSAAEETQYF. Written as DNA, the CDR3 is TGTGCCAGCAGCGCGGCGGAAGAGACCCAGTACTTC.

This clone was detected only a few times. The chain couples TRBV30 to TRBJ2-3; D is unresolved. V lost 0 bases to trimming and J lost 9 bases, with 10 bases between them. The CDR3 contains 12 residues. Germline CDR1 is GTSNPN and CDR2 is SVGIG (reference sequence). The CDR3 bases are TGTGCCTGGAGTGTACCCCGGGTCACGCAGTATTTT. Amino acids: CAWSVPRVTQYF.

This clone was detected ten times or more. The junction shows a germline mismatch at one end, possibly a read error. This chain connects TRBV7-7 to TRBJ2-1; the match to TRBD1 covers 8 bases. The CDR3 covers 13 residues. Per the germline V gene, CDR1 is SSHAT and CDR2 is FNYEAQ (reference sequence). CDR3 bases: TGTGCTAGCAGAGGGACAGGCCCGGTTGAGCAGTTCTTC. This translates into CASRGTGPVEQFF.

V usage is TRBV5-8 and J usage is TRBJ2-6; D is uncertain. The CDR3 runs 16 residues. V lost 1 base and J lost 4, with 12 bases in between. The germline V gene encodes CDR1 SGHTS and CDR2 YDEGEE. The CDR3 loop is CASSLSTSWGANVLTF. The CDR3 DNA reads as TGTGCCAGCAGCTTGTCGACATCCTGGGGGGCCAACGTCCTGACTTTC.

This chain connects TRBV2 to TRBJ1-6, with TRBD1 matching 7 bases. Looked up from germline, CDR1 is SNHLY and CDR2 is FYNNEI. Trimming cost V 6 bases and J 9 bases; bases outside gene matches: 11. The CDR3 runs 15 residues. CDR3 DNA: TGTGCCAGCAGGGAGTCAGGGGGAACACGTTCACCCCTCCACTTT. It codes for CASRESGGTRSPLHF.

This chain links TRBV20-1 with TRBJ2-3, with D hard to call. The CDR3 extends over 11 amino acids. Germline loops: CDR1 DFQATT, CDR2 SNEGSKA (reference sequence). Trimming cost V 6 bases and J 4 bases, with 8 bases left between them. In nucleotides, the CDR3 is TGCAGTGCGATGAAATCAGATACGCAGTATTTT. This gives the protein CSAMKSDTQYF.

This chain links TRBV5-1 with TRBJ1-4; D not certain. The CDR3 runs 14 residues. The ends were cut back, 6 bases at V and 0 bases at J, with 9 bases in the middle. Germline loops: CDR1 SGHRS, CDR2 YFSETQ. The CDR3 DNA follows: TGCGCCAGCAAGGACGGTGCAACTAATGAAAAACTGTTTTTT. Protein sequence: CASKDGATNEKLFF.

The chain uses TRBV6-5 and TRBJ2-5; 8 positions agree with TRBD2. This CDR3 has 15 amino acids. V gave up 2 bases and J gave up 4 bases; unmatched junction bases: 6. The germline gives CDR1 MNHEY, CDR2 SVGAGI. The CDR3 DNA sequence: TGTGCCAGCAGTTACATGGCGGGGGGAGGAGAGACCCAGTACTTC. This gives the protein CASSYMAGGGETQYF.

This clone was detected many times. The V gene is TRBV4-2, the J gene TRBJ2-5; TRBD1 aligns across 10 bases. The V gene end was trimmed by 7 bases and the J gene end by 4 bases; junction bases not matched to a gene: 6. This CDR3 comprises 14 residues. Germline values: CDR1 LGHNA, CDR2 YNFKEQ. CDR3: CASTSGQGSETQYF. In DNA, the CDR3 is TGTGCCAGCACCTCGGGACAGGGGTCAGAGACCCAGTACTTC.

This clone was counted at least ten times. The rearrangement links TRBV10-3 to TRBJ2-5, with 11 positions matching TRBD1. The CDR3 is 15 amino acids. The V and J ends lost 3 bases and 5 bases, in that order; junction bases with no gene match: 5. CDR1 is ENHRY and CDR2 is SYGVKD in the germline V gene. CDR3 sequence (DNA): TGTGCCATCAGTGAATCCGGGACAGGGGGTGAGACCCAGTACTTC. Amino acids: CAISESGTGGETQYF.

CDR3 DNA sequence: TGTGCCAGCAGCTTAGATGCGGGCACAGATACGCAGTATTTT. Protein: CASSLDAGTDTQYF. The genes are TRBV11-3 and TRBJ2-3; D not certain. Germline V lookup: CDR1 SGHNT, CDR2 YENEEA. CDR3 length: 14 amino acids. V lost 0 bases and J lost 1, with 5 bases in between. Combining the CDR3 with reference TRBV11-3 and TRBJ2-3 gives the whole variable domain EAGVVQSPRYKIIEKKQPVAFWCNPISGHNTLYWYLQNLGQGPELLIRYENEEAVDDSQLPKDRFSAERLKGVDSTLKIQPAELGDSAVYLCASSLDAGTDTQYFGPGTRLTVL.

This clone occurred a few times. The chain employs TRBV7-3 and TRBJ1-1; 7 bases agree with TRBD1. This CDR3 spans 13 amino acids. Germline CDR1 SGHTA, CDR2 FQGTGA. The V gene end was trimmed by 4 bases and the J gene end by 4 bases; junction bases not matched to a gene: 3. CDR3 region: CASSSTGTTEAFF. The DNA of the CDR3 is TGTGCCAGCAGCTCGACAGGGACCACTGAAGCTTTCTTT.

This clone has at least ten counts. The rearrangement joins TRBV25-1 to TRBJ1-2; D is possibly TRBD1 (5 bases). Germline V gene lookup returns CDR1 MGHDK and CDR2 SYGVNS. The CDR3 covers 13 residues. With 3 bases removed from V and 4 bases from J, the gap between germline ends came to 9 bases. The CDR3 spells CASSDAGIYGYTF. DNA for the CDR3: TGTGCCAGCAGTGACGCAGGGATCTATGGCTACACCTTC.

There are a few counts of this clone. This chain joins TRBV30 and TRBJ2-6; 9 nucleotides agree with TRBD1. V lost 4 bases to trimming and J lost 4 bases; unmatched junction nucleotides: 8. This CDR3 has 16 residues. Per germline, CDR1 GTSNPN and CDR2 SVGIG (reference sequence). The CDR3 here is CAWMKQGALGANVLTF. CDR3 in DNA: TGTGCCTGGATGAAACAGGGGGCTTTGGGGGCCAACGTCCTGACTTTC. The full variable domain, with the rest looked up from reference TRBV30 and TRBJ2-6, is SQTIHQWPATLVQPVGSPLSLECTVEGTSNPNLYWYRQAAGRGLQLLFYSVGIGQISSEVPQNLSASRPQDRQFILSSKKLLLSDSGFYLCAWMKQGALGANVLTFGAGSRLTVL.

Only a few counts were recorded for this clone. This chain connects TRBV19 to TRBJ1-2; D gene uncertain. Germline V gene data show CDR1 as LNHDA and CDR2 as SQIVND (reference sequence). V was cut by 0 bases and J by 4 bases, with 9 bases left in between. This CDR3 is built from 14 residues. The CDR3 loop reads CASSIEQRSYGYTF. For the CDR3, the DNA is TGTGCCAGTAGTATAGAGCAGCGCTCCTATGGCTACACCTTC.

This clone was recorded a few times. The chain links TRBV6-5 to TRBJ2-7; perhaps TRBD2 as D (6 bases). Germline V lookup: CDR1 MNHEY, CDR2 SVGAGI. The length of the CDR3 is 15 residues. V was cut by 2 bases and J by 2 bases, with 13 bases left in between. The CDR3 spells CASSYGGAATYEQYF. The CDR3 nucleotides read TGTGCCAGCAGTTACGGCGGGGCAGCTACCTACGAGCAGTACTTC.

This clone occurred many times. The genes are TRBV2 and TRBJ2-1; 9 nucleotides align to TRBD1. Per the germline V gene, CDR1 is SNHLY and CDR2 is FYNNEI. The CDR3 has 14 residues. V shed 6 bases, J shed 3 bases, and the junction held 3 bases outside the gene matches. In DNA, the CDR3 is TGTGCCAGCAGCCGGGACAGGGTCTACAATGAGCAGTTCTTC. This gives the protein CASSRDRVYNEQFF.

There are a few counts of this clone. V is TRBV20-1 and J is TRBJ1-1; no clear D gene. Germline V lookup: CDR1 DFQATT, CDR2 SNEGSKA (reference sequence). Between the trimmed V and J ends, which lost 4 bases and 10 bases, there was a span of 13 bases. The CDR3 is 11 amino acids. The CDR3 loop is CSANTRLRAFF. The CDR3 DNA follows: TGCAGTGCTAATACCCGGCTTAGAGCTTTCTTT.

This clone came up a few times. The chain carries TRBV6-1 and TRBJ2-7; a weak D match, TRBD1 (6 bases). Germline CDR1 and CDR2: MNHNS and SASEGT. V was trimmed by 6 bases and J by 5 bases, leaving 8 bases between them. The CDR3 extends over 11 amino acids. The CDR3 DNA sequence: TGTGCCAGCAGCACAGGGCACGAGCAGTACTTC. Encoded protein: CASSTGHEQYF.

CDR3 bases: TGTGCCAGCAGCTTAGGGGTCGGGAACACAGATACGCAGTATTTT. Encoded protein: CASSLGVGNTDTQYF. The chain is built from TRBV11-3 and TRBJ2-3, with a possible D match to TRBD2 (5 bases). Trimming removed 1 base from V and 2 bases from J, with 10 bases in between. Germline values: CDR1 SGHNT, CDR2 YENEEA. CDR3 length equals 15 residues.

The V gene is TRBV7-2, the J gene TRBJ1-6, with D uncertain. CDR1 and CDR2 from the germline V gene are SGHTA and FQGNSA. The CDR3 is 13 amino acids. V gave up 4 bases and J gave up 14 bases, with 15 bases separating them. CDR3 DNA: TGTGCCAGCAGCTCTTCTAACTTGCCAGCCCTCCACTTT. It encodes CASSSSNLPALHF.

This clone has only a few counts. This likely came from a read error, as a far larger clone is one base away. The chain uses TRBV29-1 and TRBJ2-1; D is perhaps TRBD2 (7 bases). Trimming took 8 bases from V and 10 from J, leaving 24 bases between them. The CDR3 has 14 amino acids. Looked up from germline, CDR1 is SQVTM and CDR2 is ANQGSEA. The CDR3 protein is CSSFPVRGGGEQFF. The CDR3 nucleotides are TGCAGCTCCTTCCCCGTTAGGGGGGGCGGCGAGCAGTTCTTC.

This clone was picked up a small number of times. Sequence at one end of the junction differs from germline and may be a read error. Here the CDR3 reads CASSPGPHF. The CDR3, as DNA: TGTGCCAGCAGCCCGGGACCCCACTTC. The chain combines TRBV11-2 with TRBJ2-7; D could derive from TRBD1 or TRBD2 (5 bases each). The CDR3 length is 9 residues. The V gene's germline CDR1 is SGHAT and CDR2 FQNNGV.

This clone was seen a handful of times. This rearrangement joins TRBV6-1 to TRBJ2-2; D not resolved. V dropped 2 bases and J dropped 2 bases, with 6 bases sitting between them. CDR3 size: 14 residues. Germline assignment: CDR1 MNHNS and CDR2 SASEGT. In nucleotides, the CDR3 is TGTGCCAGCAGTGAAATTCCTAACACCGGGGAGCTGTTTTTT. The encoded protein is CASSEIPNTGELFF.

This clone was recorded a few times. V and J are TRBV30 and TRBJ1-5; D is ambiguous. The CDR3 consists of 12 residues. Trimming took 2 bases from V and 8 from J, leaving 10 bases between them. Germline CDR1 and CDR2: GTSNPN and SVGIG (reference sequence). The CDR3 DNA sequence: TGTGCCTGGAGTCGGTGGTTCGAGCCCCAGCATTTT. Protein sequence: CAWSRWFEPQHF.

The chain carries TRBV5-1 and TRBJ2-3, with D unclear. V lost 0 bases to trimming and J lost 0 bases, with 11 bases between them. Germline V gives CDR1 SGHRS, CDR2 YFSETQ. The CDR3 is 16 amino acids. This CDR3 is CASSLAAVTSTDTQYF. The DNA for the CDR3 is TGCGCCAGCAGCTTGGCGGCAGTAACAAGCACAGATACGCAGTATTTT. Variable domain in full (rest from reference TRBV5-1 and TRBJ2-3): KAGVTQTPRYLIKTRGQQVTLSCSPISGHRSVSWYQQTPGQGLQFLFEYFSETQRNKGNFPGRFSGRQFSNSRSEMNVSTLELGDSALYLCASSLAAVTSTDTQYFGPGTRLTVL.